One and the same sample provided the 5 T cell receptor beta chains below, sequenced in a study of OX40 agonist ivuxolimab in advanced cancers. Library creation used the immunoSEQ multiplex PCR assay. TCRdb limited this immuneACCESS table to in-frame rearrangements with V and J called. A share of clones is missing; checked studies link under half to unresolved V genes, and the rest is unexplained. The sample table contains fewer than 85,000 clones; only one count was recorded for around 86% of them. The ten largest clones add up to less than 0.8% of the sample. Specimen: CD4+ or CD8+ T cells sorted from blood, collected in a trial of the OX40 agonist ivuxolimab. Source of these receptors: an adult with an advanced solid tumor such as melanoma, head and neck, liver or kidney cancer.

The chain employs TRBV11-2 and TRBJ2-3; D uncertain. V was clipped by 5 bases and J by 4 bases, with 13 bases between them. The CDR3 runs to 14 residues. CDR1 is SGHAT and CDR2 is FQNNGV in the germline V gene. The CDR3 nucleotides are TGTGCCAGCAGCCCCCGGTGGACGGCAGATACGCAGTATTTT. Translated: CASSPRWTADTQYF.

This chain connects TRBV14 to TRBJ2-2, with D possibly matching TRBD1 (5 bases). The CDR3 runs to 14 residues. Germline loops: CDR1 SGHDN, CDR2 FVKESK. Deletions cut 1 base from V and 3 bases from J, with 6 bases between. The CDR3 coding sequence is TGTGCCAGCAGCCAAGGGGGCTACACCGGGGAGCTGTTTTTT. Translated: CASSQGGYTGELFF.

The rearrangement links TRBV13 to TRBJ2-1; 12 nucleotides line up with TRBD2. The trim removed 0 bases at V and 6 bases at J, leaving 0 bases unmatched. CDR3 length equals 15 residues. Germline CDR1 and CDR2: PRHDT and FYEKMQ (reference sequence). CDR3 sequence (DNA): TGTGCCAGCAGCTTAGGGACTAGCGGGAGCAATGAGCAGTTCTTC. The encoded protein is CASSLGTSGSNEQFF.

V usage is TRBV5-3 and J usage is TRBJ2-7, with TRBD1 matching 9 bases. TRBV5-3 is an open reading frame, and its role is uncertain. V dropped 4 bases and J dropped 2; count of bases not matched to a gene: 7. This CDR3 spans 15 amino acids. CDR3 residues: CARSTGTGPTYEQYF. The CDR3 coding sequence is TGTGCCAGAAGCACAGGGACAGGGCCCACCTACGAGCAGTACTTC.

CDR3: CASSQSGSSLDGYTF. The CDR3 region has the DNA TGTGCCAGCAGCCAGTCCGGGTCTTCCCTGGACGGCTACACCTTC. The chain couples TRBV7-2 to TRBJ1-2; D remains ambiguous. With 5 bases removed from V and 8 bases from J, the gap between germline ends came to 21 bases. Germline V gene data show CDR1 as SGHTA and CDR2 as FQGNSA. This CDR3 region has 15 residues.